The 28 T cell receptor beta chains below were found in one sample sequenced in a study of T cell repertoires in cytomegalovirus infection. TCRdb called the reads again in MiXCR, with one record for every CDR3 protein. The repertoire holds fewer than 1,000,000 distinct CDR3 sequences, with around 31% as singletons. No cognate antigen is known for these TCRs. Here the sequenced sample was cultured CD8+ T cells from PBMCs, taken from culture after CMV antigen stimulation. The receptor source for this set is a human donor in good health (CMV status not recorded). Some clones in this sample may be carry-over from other donors' samples.

The chain employs TRBV5-6 and TRBJ1-4; D ambiguous. CDR3 length equals 18 residues. Germline V CDR1 and CDR2: SGHDT, YYEEEE. Trimming left V 3 bases short and J 8 bases short, with 26 bases between. The CDR3 coding sequence is TGTGCCAGCAGCTCCGGACCGGATATCGGCCCTTTGTCAGAAAAACTGTTTTTT. This encodes CASSSGPDIGPLSEKLFF.

Of note for this clonotype: A much more abundant neighbour one base away suggests this may be a read error. The chain couples TRBV7-3 to TRBJ1-2; D unclear. Germline V gene sequence: CDR1 SGHTA, CDR2 FQGTGA. V was pared by 5 bases and J by 6 bases, with 16 bases between. The CDR3 runs to 14 residues. CDR3 bases: TGTGCCAGCAGCCCTCCCGGTCGTCACCATGGCTACACCTTC. Its protein is CASSPPGRHHGYTF. Combining the CDR3 with reference TRBV7-3 and TRBJ1-2 gives the whole variable domain GAGVSQTPSNKVTEKGKYVELRCDPISGHTALYWYRQSLGQGPEFLIYFQGTGAADDSGLPNDRFFAVRPEGSVSTLKIQRTERGDSAVYLCASSPPGRHHGYTFGSGTRLTVV.

This clonotype appeared a few times. The chain has TRBV5-1 and TRBJ2-3; 7 bases line up with TRBD2. CDR3 size: 17 residues. J was trimmed by 1 base and V by 0 bases; bases with no gene match: 8. CDR1 and CDR2 (germline): SGHRS, YFSETQ. The CDR3 DNA reads as TGCGCCAGCAGCTTGGAAGGACTAGTTTGGGGCACAGATACGCAGTATTTT. This translates into CASSLEGLVWGTDTQYF. Complete variable domain (other parts from reference TRBV5-1 and TRBJ2-3): KAGVTQTPRYLIKTRGQQVTLSCSPISGHRSVSWYQQTPGQGLQFLFEYFSETQRNKGNFPGRFSGRQFSNSRSEMNVSTLELGDSALYLCASSLEGLVWGTDTQYFGPGTRLTVL.

This chain uses TRBV27 with TRBJ2-2; TRBD2 is a possible D gene (6 bases). Germline-derived CDR1 and CDR2 are MNHEY and SMNVEV (reference sequence). With 3 bases removed from V and 4 bases from J, the gap between germline ends came to 15 bases. CDR3 length: 16 residues. CDR3 amino acids: CASSFLLALFTGELFF. The CDR3 nucleotides are TGTGCCAGCAGTTTTTTGCTAGCGTTATTCACCGGGGAGCTGTTTTTT.

This clonotype was detected ten times or more. At one end, the junction sequence differs from germline, possibly due to a read error. V gene TRBV7-7 combines with J gene TRBJ2-3; TRBD1 or TRBD2 may be the D gene (6 bases each). This CDR3 region has 15 residues. Looked up from germline, CDR1 is SSHAT and CDR2 is FNYEAQ (reference sequence). The CDR3 spells CASSLAAGVTDTQYF. DNA of the CDR3: TGTGCTAGCAGCTTAGCGGCAGGGGTGACAGATACGCAGTATTTT.

The J gene is TRBJ1-2, the V gene TRBV27, with a possible D match to TRBD1 (6 bases). This CDR3 has 13 residues. The germline V gene has CDR1 MNHEY and CDR2 SMNVEV (reference sequence). The V end was cut by 3 bases, the J end by 4 bases, with 9 bases between. For the CDR3, the DNA is TGTGCCAGCAGTTTCTGGGGGGCCTATGGCTACACCTTC. Residues: CASSFWGAYGYTF.

The chain is built from TRBV20-1 and TRBJ2-7; tentatively, D is TRBD2 (5 bases). CDR1 is DFQATT, CDR2 SNEGSKA, per germline (reference sequence). Trimming shortened V by 2 bases and J by 0 bases, and 8 bases separated the two germline ends. The CDR3 sequence is 13 residues long. The CDR3 nucleotides are TGCAGTGCTAGAACGGGGTACTCCTACGAGCAGTACTTC. This translates into CSARTGYSYEQYF.

This rearrangement joins TRBV4-1 to TRBJ2-3; 10 nucleotides agree with TRBD2. Germline CDR1 and CDR2: MGHRA and YSYEKL. Trimming at V came to 3 bases and at J to 3 bases, leaving 6 bases not matched to a gene. There are 16 residues in the CDR3. The CDR3 bases are TGCGCCAGCAGCCAGGGAACGGGACTAGCGACAGATACGCAGTATTTT. Amino acid sequence: CASSQGTGLATDTQYF.

This clonotype was seen repeatedly, ten times or more. V is TRBV7-9 and J is TRBJ2-7, with D maybe TRBD2 (5 bases). CDR1 and CDR2 (germline): SEHNR, FQNEAQ (reference sequence). The CDR3 runs to 17 residues. The V end was cut by 1 base, the J end by 4 bases, with 20 bases between. The CDR3 nucleotides read TGTGCCAGCAGCTTAGTTGTGGAGGAGTTGAGTTGGTACGAGCAGTACTTC. Translation: CASSLVVEELSWYEQYF. The whole variable domain, remainder taken from reference TRBV7-9 and TRBJ2-7, is DTGVSQNPRHKITKRGQNVTFRCDPISEHNRLYWYRQTLGQGPEFLTYFQNEAQLEKSRLLSDRFSAERPKGSFSTLEIQRTEQGDSAMYLCASSLVVEELSWYEQYFGPGTRLTVT.

The V call is TRBV20-1, the J call TRBJ2-2; TRBD2 is a possible D gene (5 bases). The V and J ends lost 0 bases and 3 bases respectively, with 14 bases between them. The CDR3 extends over 16 amino acids. Germline V gene data show CDR1 as DFQATT and CDR2 as SNEGSKA (reference sequence). CDR3 sequence reads: CSARDEGPLDTGELFF. Written as DNA, the CDR3 is TGCAGTGCTAGAGATGAGGGTCCCTTGGACACCGGGGAGCTGTTTTTT.

The chain has TRBV12-3 or TRBV12-4 and TRBJ1-2; D gene unclear. Trimming cost V 3 bases and J 6 bases, with 8 bases left between them. This CDR3 has 12 amino acids. The CDR3 reads CASSLAANGYTF. CDR3 nucleotides: TGTGCCAGCAGTTTGGCAGCAAATGGCTACACCTTC.

The sample holds a few counts of this clonotype. The V call is TRBV12-3 or TRBV12-4, the J call TRBJ1-5; D gene uncertain. The V and J ends lost 0 bases and 6 bases respectively, with 9 bases between them. The CDR3 is made up of 14 amino acids. CDR3 amino acids: CASSLAPRGQPQHF. Written as DNA, the CDR3 is TGTGCCAGCAGTTTAGCTCCACGGGGTCAGCCCCAGCATTTT.

With regard to this clonotype: One base away lies a much larger clone, so this may be a sequencing read error. This chain links TRBV27 with TRBJ2-3, with D perhaps matching TRBD2 (6 bases). The CDR3 sequence is 13 residues long. Germline assignment: CDR1 MNHEY and CDR2 SMNVEV (reference sequence). V lost 6 bases, J lost 4 bases, and 11 bases lay in between. The CDR3 nucleotides read TGTGCCAGCAGAATGGGGGGTCCAGATACGCAGTATTTT. Amino acids: CASRMGGPDTQYF.

V and J are TRBV29-1 and TRBJ2-2; D tentatively fits TRBD1 or TRBD2 (5 bases each). The germline gives CDR1 SQVTM, CDR2 ANQGSEA. V was trimmed by 4 bases and J by 4 bases, leaving 10 bases between them. This CDR3 has 13 amino acids. As DNA, the CDR3 is TGCAGCGTTGCGGGACCATCCACCGGGGAGCTGTTTTTT. It codes for CSVAGPSTGELFF.

This clonotype was seen more than once but under ten times. This rearrangement joins TRBV28 to TRBJ1-1; 7 bases fit TRBD1. Germline CDR1 MDHEN, CDR2 SYDVKM. The V gene end was trimmed by 8 bases and the J gene end by 3 bases; junction bases not matched to a gene: 12. The CDR3 covers 15 residues. The CDR3 nucleotides are TGTGCCAGCCGTGAGACAGGGTTTGAGGACACTGAAGCTTTCTTT. Encoded protein: CASRETGFEDTEAFF. Filled out from reference TRBV28 and TRBJ1-1, the complete variable domain reads DVKVTQSSRYLVKRTGEKVFLECVQDMDHENMFWYRQDPGLGLRLIYFSYDVKMKEKGDIPEGYSVSREKKERFSLILESASTNQTSMYLCASRETGFEDTEAFFGQGTRLTVV.

The CDR3 nucleotides read TGTGCCAGCAGCCCGAACGGACAGATGTATGGCTACACCTTC. Translation: CASSPNGQMYGYTF. This rearrangement joins TRBV5-4 to TRBJ1-2, with TRBD1 as a possible D gene (6 bases). The V end lost 4 bases, the J end lost 5 bases, and 15 bases lay between the germline ends. The CDR3 loop spans 14 amino acids. Germline CDR1 and CDR2: SGHNT and YYREEE (reference sequence).

This clonotype was seen a few times. The chain joins TRBV6-5 to TRBJ2-1, with a weak D call TRBD1 (6 bases). The germline CDR1 and CDR2 sequences are MNHEY and SVGAGI. The CDR3 is 16 residues long. V gave up 0 bases and J gave up 6 bases, with 15 bases separating them. CDR3 DNA: TGTGCCAGCAGTTACTCACAGGGAGAGAACCCCAATGAGCAGTTCTTC. This translates into CASSYSQGENPNEQFF.

This clonotype was counted at least ten times. This chain connects TRBV7-6 to TRBJ1-1, with no clear D. The germline V and J ends were trimmed by 0 bases and 0 bases, with 8 bases remaining between them. The germline V gene encodes CDR1 SGHVS and CDR2 FNYEAQ. CDR3 length: 15 residues. This CDR3 is CASSLAGGMNTEAFF. Here the CDR3 DNA reads TGTGCCAGCAGCTTAGCGGGAGGGATGAACACTGAAGCTTTCTTT.

This clonotype was recorded a few times. This chain uses TRBV13 with TRBJ1-2; perhaps TRBD1 as D (5 bases). V lost 5 bases to trimming and J lost 4 bases, with 11 bases between them. The CDR3 has 13 amino acids. Germline V gene lookup returns CDR1 PRHDT and CDR2 FYEKMQ (reference sequence). The CDR3 DNA reads TGTGCCAGCAGCCACCAGGGTGCCTATGGCTACACCTTC. Its translation: CASSHQGAYGYTF.

This clonotype was recorded many times. The chain recombines TRBV27 with TRBJ2-2, with 7 nucleotides matching TRBD1. The CDR3 spans 13 residues. Looked up from germline, CDR1 is MNHEY and CDR2 is SMNVEV (reference sequence). Trimming at V came to 9 bases and at J to 5 bases, leaving 6 bases not matched to a gene. DNA for the CDR3: TGTGCCAGTCTTGAGACAGGGACCGGGGAGCTGTTTTTT. Translation gives CASLETGTGELFF.

The rearrangement links TRBV7-8 to TRBJ2-2; a weak D match, TRBD2 (6 bases). This CDR3 has 15 residues. Trimming took off 5 bases at V and 4 bases at J, with 14 bases between the two ends. Per the germline V gene, CDR1 is SGHVS and CDR2 is FQNEAQ. The CDR3 DNA is TGTGCCAGCAGCCGCGGGGCCTTGGGCACCGGGGAGCTGTTTTTT. Its translation: CASSRGALGTGELFF.

The rearrangement joins TRBV25-1 to TRBJ1-5, with D perhaps TRBD1 (5 bases). The ends were cut back, 3 bases at V and 12 bases at J, with 9 bases in the middle. CDR1 is MGHDK, CDR2 SYGVNS, per germline. The CDR3 loop spans 11 amino acids. As DNA, the CDR3 is TGTGCCAGCAGTGACGGGGCCGGCCAGCATTTT. As protein: CASSDGAGQHF.

This clonotype was seen a handful of times. The genes are TRBV6-1 and TRBJ2-4; 7 nucleotides match TRBD1. From germline, CDR1 is MNHNS and CDR2 SASEGT. CDR3 length equals 11 residues. The V segment lost 10 bases and the J segment 8 bases; nucleotides outside the gene matches: 5. The CDR3, as DNA: TGTGCCATCCTACAGGGGCACATTCAGTACTTC. Translating it yields CAILQGHIQYF.

The sample holds a few counts of this clonotype. The V call is TRBV6-1, the J call TRBJ2-2; 8 positions agree with TRBD2. The CDR3 is made up of 14 amino acids. In germline, CDR1 is MNHNS, CDR2 SASEGT. The ends lost 7 bases at V and 7 bases at J; junction bases unmatched: 8. CDR3 nucleotide sequence: TGTGCCAGCATTGCGGGGGGAACCAACGGGGAGCTGTTTTTT. Protein: CASIAGGTNGELFF.

The chain uses TRBV7-6 and TRBJ2-7; maybe TRBD2 (6 bases). The germline gives CDR1 SGHVS, CDR2 FNYEAQ. Between the trimmed V and J ends, which lost 3 bases and 7 bases, there was a span of 10 bases. The CDR3 runs to 12 residues. The CDR3 region has the DNA TGTGCCAGCAGCTTTGGGGGGAGGGAGCAGTACGTC. This sequence encodes CASSFGGREQYV.

The rearrangement uses TRBV6-1 and TRBJ2-5; 9 positions match TRBD1. V was pared by 7 bases and J by 4 bases, with 4 bases of the junction left unmatched. The CDR3 consists of 13 residues. The germline V gene encodes CDR1 MNHNS and CDR2 SASEGT. CDR3 loop: CASTKGQGETQYF. The CDR3 DNA is TGTGCCAGCACTAAGGGACAGGGAGAGACCCAGTACTTC.

This clonotype showed up just a few times. The chain uses TRBV4-1 and TRBJ2-1, with TRBD2 identical over 10 bases. The CDR3 loop spans 15 amino acids. The germline gives CDR1 MGHRA, CDR2 YSYEKL. V lost 3 bases, J lost 4 bases, and 3 bases stayed unmatched. CDR3 amino acids: CASSHISGGYNEQFF. For the CDR3, the DNA is TGCGCCAGCAGCCACATTAGCGGGGGGTACAATGAGCAGTTCTTC.

This clonotype has only a few counts. The V and J genes are TRBV18 and TRBJ1-2; 10 bases map to TRBD1. V lost 3 bases to trimming and J lost 1 base; unmatched junction nucleotides: 11. This CDR3 is built from 18 residues. In germline, CDR1 is KGHSH, CDR2 LQKENI. The CDR3 DNA reads as TGTGCCAGCTCACCGGCCCCGGGACAGGGGAGGGGTAACTATGGCTACACCTTC. Its translation: CASSPAPGQGRGNYGYTF.